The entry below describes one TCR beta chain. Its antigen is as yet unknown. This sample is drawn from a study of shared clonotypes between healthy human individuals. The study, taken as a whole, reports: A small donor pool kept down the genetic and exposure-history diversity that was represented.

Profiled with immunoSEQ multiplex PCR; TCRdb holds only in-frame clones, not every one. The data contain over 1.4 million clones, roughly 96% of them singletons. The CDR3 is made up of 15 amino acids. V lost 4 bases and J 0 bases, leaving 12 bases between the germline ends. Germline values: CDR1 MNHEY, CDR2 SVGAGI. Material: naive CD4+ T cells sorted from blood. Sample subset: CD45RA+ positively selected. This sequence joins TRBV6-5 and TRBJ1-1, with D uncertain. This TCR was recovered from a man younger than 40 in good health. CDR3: CASSSDHSMNTEAFF. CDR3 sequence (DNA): TGTGCCAGCAGTTCGGACCACTCGATGAACACTGAAGCTTTCTTT.